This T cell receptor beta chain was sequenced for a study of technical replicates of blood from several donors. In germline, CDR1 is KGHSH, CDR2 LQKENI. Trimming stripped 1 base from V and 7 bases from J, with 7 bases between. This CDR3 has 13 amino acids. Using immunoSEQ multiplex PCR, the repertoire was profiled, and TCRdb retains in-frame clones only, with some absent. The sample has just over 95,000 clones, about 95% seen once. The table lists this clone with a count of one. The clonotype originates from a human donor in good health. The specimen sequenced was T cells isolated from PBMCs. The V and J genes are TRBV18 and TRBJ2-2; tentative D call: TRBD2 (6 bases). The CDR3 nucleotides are TGTGCCAGCTCACCACAGGAGGGCGGGGAGCTGTTTTTT. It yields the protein CASSPQEGGELFF.